This T cell receptor beta chain was profiled in a study of CD8+ T cells in alopecia areata listed by TCRdb under 2018. Looking at the study overall: Treated patients were enrolled in an open-label pilot trial of oral tofacitinib at 5 to 10 mg twice daily for moderate-to-severe alopecia areata. On the human side, TCRbeta sequencing was run on scalp tissue and on sorted CD4+ and CD8+ peripheral blood T cells from healthy controls and from alopecia areata patients with either patchy or totalis/universalis disease. immunoSEQ multiplex PCR using 35 Vbeta forward primers and 13 Jbeta reverse primers was used to amplify TCRbeta CDR3 regions. Tofacitinib was given for 6 to 18 months, followed by 6 months of follow-up off drug to assess delayed response and recurrence. The SALT score, which quantifies the percentage of affected scalp surface area, was used to measure disease severity in treated patients. Clonality in the scalp was compared among normal scalp (n=4), patchy alopecia areata scalp (n=8), and alopecia totalis/universalis scalp (n=8). The RNA source kit depended on sample type: the PAXgene miRNA kit for fixed scalp, the miRNeasy kit for PBMCs, and the RNeasy kit for mouse skin. Patients on tofacitinib were biopsied at baseline and after 4 and 24 weeks of treatment, and several of the patients also had a later scalp biopsy. High-throughput TCRbeta sequencing was used to examine T cell clonal expansion in alopecia areata in both the C3H/HeJ mouse model and human patients. The investigation overall reported the following: During tofacitinib treatment, many expanded lesional clones remained in scalp and blood, and this persistence may partly explain relapse after treatment is stopped. Scalp clonality and the number of expanded CD8+ clones among the top 100 scalp clones were significantly decreased by tofacitinib. Compared with normal scalp, lesional scalp, particularly in alopecia totalis/universalis, had higher clonality and more expanded CD8+ clones, which suggests antigenic drive. Compared with mice, TCR sequences shared between patients were less clear, possibly partly because of HLA diversity across the patient population. Because the treated cohort was small and included a single nonresponder, larger studies are needed to assess links between baseline CD8+ expansion and response. Resident alphabeta T cells in normal human skin are also sequenced, complicating scalp TCR repertoire analysis, unlike mouse skin dominated by gammadelta T cells.

The label giving this sample's time point can be read as: about 25 weeks on oral tofacitinib. The intended sense of this specimen's treatment or condition label: oral pan-JAK inhibitor, 5-10 mg twice daily. Lesional scalp punch biopsies and peripheral blood were collected from alopecia areata patients. After PBMCs were isolated by density centrifugation and stained for CD3, CD4 and CD8, a FACSAria was used to sort CD4+ and CD8+ T cells. Receptor libraries were prepared by the immunoSEQ multiplex PCR assay. RNA was extracted from all samples and reverse transcribed into cDNA as template for TCR sequencing. First-strand cDNA was synthesized using SuperScript III with a 2:1 mix of oligo-dT and random hexamers. Amplification bias was assessed with a synthetic immune receptor repertoire, and residual bias was removed computationally. As for how the authors treated the data: Raw reads were preprocessed to remove errors, and CDR3 was defined by IMGT conventions from the conserved cysteine to phenylalanine. To get clonality, Shannon entropy was normalized by log2 of the number of productive unique TCRs and the result was subtracted from 1. CD4 or CD8 identity of scalp clones was inferred by cross-referencing scalp TCRbeta sequences with sorted blood CD4 and CD8 repertoires. This immuneACCESS table, as held by TCRdb, lists in-frame sequences with V and J called but not all clones. Of the missing ones, under half trace to an unresolved V gene in checked studies; the others have no known cause. V and J calls and clone size are as listed in that table; D and trimming were resolved from the DNA. The sample yields 250,000 to 300,000 clones; about three fifths were counted once. Of the sample, around 1.7% falls within the top ten clones.

As for this clone: The antigen it binds to is not known. Base-call qualities are not available, and no considerably larger clone is one nucleotide away.

The clonotype originates from a human donor with alopecia areata. The starting material was CD4+ T cells sorted from blood, obtained at week 24, from a patient treated with tofacitinib.

The CDR3 is CAWNQGMNTEAFF. The DNA is TGTGCCTGGAATCAGGGGATGAACACTGAAGCTTTCTTT. Recombination linked TRBV30 to TRBJ1-1; D gene: possibly TRBD1, on 6 matching bases. CDR3 length: 13 amino acids, cysteine to phenylalanine. Only the CDR3 DNA stays, 39 bases, in frame from base 1. Looking up the germline V gene (reference sequence) yields CDR1 GTSNPN and CDR2 SVGIG. The trim is 4 bases for V and 0 bases for J, with a gap of 9 bases between the germline ends.